The clone carrying this TCR beta chain occurred many times. Amplification targeted TCR beta CDR3 regions from RNA transcripts. The TCR CDR3 was amplified in a first-round RT-PCR using the HTBI primer set. TCRdb redid the calling of the multiplex PCR reads with MiXCR, one entry per CDR3 protein. Of 370,000 or so distinct CDR3 sequences in the sample, less than 20% were seen once. The sample is drawn from a study of T cells in Graves' hyperthyroidism and ophthalmopathy. The V end lost 6 bases, the J end lost 4 bases, and 10 bases lay between the germline ends. Germline CDR1 MNHEY, CDR2 SMNVEV (reference sequence). This CDR3 contains 13 residues. With a duration under 2 months, the hyperthyroidism was newly diagnosed in patients aged 18 to 65. The blood sample dates from first hyperthyroidism diagnosis, preceding any ophthalmopathy symptoms. Out of over 7.5 ml of fresh peripheral blood came the PBMCs.

The TCR was taken from a woman aged 18-35 years with Graves' hyperthyroidism that later progressed to Graves' ophthalmopathy. The chain joins TRBV27 to TRBJ1-5; D ambiguous. Sequenced: blood. The CDR3 protein is CASSWTGNQPQHF. The DNA of the CDR3 is TGTGCCAGCAGCTGGACGGGGAATCAGCCCCAGCATTTT.